These T cell receptor beta chains were read from a single sample in a study of regulatory T cells in long-lasting Graves disease. TCRdb reprocessed the multiplex PCR reads with MiXCR, giving one entry per CDR3 protein. The sample carries about 530,000 distinct CDR3 sequences, 15% to 20% recorded once. The data were also submitted as part of a second study, on T cells in Graves' hyperthyroidism and ophthalmopathy.

The material sequenced was peripheral blood mononuclear cells (PBMCs), taken at new diagnosis, from a patient treated with antithyroid drugs. The receptors derive from a woman aged 35 to 59 with Graves disease. CDR3s include the opening cysteine and the closing phenylalanine or tryptophan. D genes are given only for firm matches. Only some rows state a clone size, as once, few, many or a class for expanded clones.

j_call | clone_size | d_call | v_call | cdr3_aa | cdr3_nt
TRBJ2-3 | few | TRBD2 | TRBV28 | CASRLTSGRSTDTQYF | TGTGCCAGCAGGTTGACTAGCGGGCGCAGCACAGATACGCAGTATTTT
TRBJ2-5 | - | TRBD1 | TRBV7-9 | CASSPGVGQGGETQYF | TGTGCCAGCAGCCCGGGGGTAGGACAGGGGGGAGAGACCCAGTACTTC
TRBJ2-5 | many | - | TRBV5-1 | CASSFHGLPSGETQYF | TGCGCCAGCAGCTTCCACGGGCTCCCATCGGGCGAGACCCAGTACTTC
TRBJ2-6 | many | - | TRBV27 | CASASGHLVSGANVLTF | TGTGCCAGCGCCTCGGGACACCTCGTCTCTGGGGCCAACGTCCTGACTTTC
TRBJ1-1 | many | - | TRBV6-1 | CASSEYPWETEAFF | TGTGCCAGCAGTGAATACCCCTGGGAGACTGAAGCTTTCTTT
TRBJ1-2 | few | TRBD1 | TRBV19 | CASSSTWTGRTNYGYTF | TGTGCCAGTAGTTCTACCTGGACAGGCCGGACTAACTATGGCTACACCTTC
TRBJ1-6 | few | - | TRBV19 | CASMGLTGTPNSPLHF | TGTGCCAGTATGGGATTAACCGGGACCCCGAATTCACCCCTCCACTTT
TRBJ1-1 | - | - | TRBV7-9 | CASSKGTNTEAFF | TGTGCCAGCAGCAAGGGGACCAACACTGAAGCTTTCTTT
TRBJ1-2 | many | - | TRBV7-9 | CASSPPGGGYTF | TGTGCCAGCAGCCCGCCCGGTGGTGGCTACACCTTC
TRBJ2-3 | - | - | TRBV4-2 | CASSQEVGGRTDTQYF | TGTGCCAGCAGCCAAGAGGTCGGGGGCCGCACAGATACGCAGTATTTT
TRBJ2-7 | few | TRBD1 | TRBV28 | CASSWGTGASGSYEQYF | TGTGCCAGCAGCTGGGGAACAGGGGCGAGTGGGTCCTACGAGCAGTACTTC
TRBJ2-5 | few | TRBD2 | TRBV13 | CASSLPSDSGGAEETQYF | TGTGCCAGCAGCTTACCCAGCGATAGCGGGGGGGCAGAAGAGACCCAGTACTTC
TRBJ1-1 | few | - | TRBV7-3 | CASSPTGPNTEAFF | TGTGCCAGCAGCCCCACGGGACCCAACACTGAAGCTTTCTTT
TRBJ1-6 | once | - | TRBV6-1 | CASSREFRASYNSPLHF | TGTGCCAGCAGCCGCGAGTTTCGGGCTTCCTATAATTCACCCCTCCACTTT
TRBJ1-6 | few | - | TRBV12-3/TRBV12-4 | CASSSEGRESPLHF | TGTGCCAGCAGTTCGGAGGGGAGAGAATCACCCCTCCACTTT
TRBJ1-2 | many | - | TRBV6-1 | CASSGPGHIDYGYTF | TGTGCCAGCAGTGGACCGGGACATATTGACTATGGCTACACCTTC
TRBJ2-5 | few | - | TRBV14 | CASSLPGTTQETQYF | TGTGCCAGCAGCCTTCCCGGGACCACACAAGAGACCCAGTACTTC
TRBJ2-1 | many | TRBD2 | TRBV20-1 | CSARGVAGGKVDEQFF | TGCAGTGCTAGAGGGGTAGCGGGGGGCAAAGTGGATGAGCAGTTCTTC
TRBJ2-3 | few | - | TRBV19 | CASSPQITDTQYF | TGTGCCAGTAGTCCTCAGATCACAGATACGCAGTATTTT
TRBJ2-7 | many | - | TRBV6-1 | CASSRLVSGYEQYF | TGTGCCAGCAGCAGACTAGTTTCAGGCTACGAGCAGTACTTC
TRBJ1-2 | many | - | TRBV18 | CASSPDSPSNYGYTF | TGTGCCAGCTCACCCGACAGCCCTTCTAACTATGGCTACACCTTC
TRBJ1-5 | many | - | TRBV15 | CATSRGNPSNQPQHF | TGTGCCACCAGCAGAGGAAACCCTAGCAATCAGCCCCAGCATTTT
TRBJ2-5 | many | - | TRBV2 | CASSTGLAETQYF | TGTGCCAGCAGCACGGGACTGGCGGAGACCCAGTACTTC
TRBJ2-2 | many | TRBD2 | TRBV3-1 | CASSQALGLAGNTGELFF | TGTGCCAGCAGCCAAGCCCTCGGTCTAGCGGGGAACACCGGGGAGCTGTTTTTT
TRBJ2-7 | - | TRBD1 | TRBV5-1 | CASSLVLQGGYEQYF | TGCGCCAGCAGCTTGGTTTTACAGGGGGGCTACGAGCAGTACTTC
TRBJ2-3 | few | - | TRBV27 | CASSLNVQSTDTQYF | TGTGCCAGCAGTCTTAATGTACAGAGCACAGATACGCAGTATTTT
TRBJ1-5 | - | - | TRBV10-3 | CAISSGQIGSNQPQHF | TGTGCCATCAGTTCTGGACAGATAGGGAGCAATCAGCCCCAGCATTTT